This TCR beta chain originates from a study of T cells in Graves' hyperthyroidism and ophthalmopathy. About the research overall: Peripheral blood was drawn at first diagnosis, prior to all treatment.

Clinical Activity Scores of at least 3, NOSPECS grades of at least 4 and durations under 3 months characterized ophthalmopathy patients. Patients were excluded because of uncontrolled infection, other autoimmune disease, pregnancy or lactation. Fresh peripheral blood, 10 ml, was the source of the PBMCs. There are many counts of this clonotype. Authors of the study amplified TCR beta CDR3 regions from RNA transcripts. HTBI primers were the set used in a first-round RT-PCR of the TCR CDR3. Each CDR3 protein gets one entry after TCRdb re-called the multiplex PCR reads with MiXCR. Of 200,000 to 250,000 distinct CDR3 sequences listed, around 15% were seen once; the top ten hold 25% to 30%. This CDR3 contains 12 residues. V dropped 6 bases and J dropped 4 bases, with 9 bases sitting between them. From germline, CDR1 is SGHKS and CDR2 YYEKEE (reference sequence).

The chain uses TRBV5-5 and TRBJ2-3; D might be TRBD1 (6 bases). This clonotype was sampled from a woman in her late teens or twenties with Graves' ophthalmopathy. Specimen: blood. For the CDR3, the DNA is TGTGCCAGCACAGGGGAGCCAGATACGCAGTATTTT. It yields the protein CASTGEPDTQYF.